This TCR beta chain was sequenced in a study of shared clonotypes between healthy human individuals (dated by TCRdb to 2018 to 2021). About the full investigation: Two women and a few men aged 18 to 49 years were included in the cohort. Per donor, leukapheresis produced somewhere between about 0.9 and 9.5 billion PBMCs. For each donor, CD4 naive and CD4 memory were each run on three plates, CD8 naive on two plates, and CD8 memory on one plate. Different laboratories and diverse techniques were used to prepare libraries and sequence TCR repertoires, to increase sequencing depth and limit assay-specific biases. To estimate repertoire size and how much clonotype sharing occurs between individuals, the study deeply sequenced the blood TCR repertoires of five healthy adults. Study-wide conclusions, independent of this receptor: Incomplete sequencing was indicated by rarefaction of sorted-subset datasets, despite the large sequencing depth. Estimated clonotype richness was generally larger for naive than for memory subsets. Because the study included only a small number of donors, the genetic and exposure-history diversity represented was limited. Only blood was sampled, and tissue TCR repertoires likely differ from those in blood. Compared with non-shared clonotypes, the clonotypes found in all four sorted-subset donors had higher generation probabilities. Pairwise subsampling led to the expectation that sequencing depth would affect the degree of clonotype sharing among donors. Across a handful of donors, roughly 5% of naive CD4, over 3% of naive CD8, approximately 2.5% of memory CD4, and 0.4% of memory CD8 clonotypes were shared.

The donors were healthy, HIV-negative adults who had no recently reported acute infections or vaccinations. Only Caucasian adults living in Nashville, Tennessee, USA were represented among the donors. CD4+ T cells were enriched through magnetic negative selection, after which naive cells were positively selected on CD45RA and the remaining negative fraction served as the memory subset. Blood was obtained by leukapheresis, after which PBMCs were separated by Ficoll-Histopaque density gradient centrifugation and cryopreserved in liquid nitrogen vapor phase. Analytical flow cytometry was used to check the purity and quantity of every magnetically sorted T cell population. Genomic DNA was isolated from each sorted fraction and quantified by UV absorbance on a Nanodrop 2000c. TCR CDR3 regions were amplified from genomic DNA by multiplex PCR using the deep immunoSEQ assay. Genomic DNA extracted from each cell subset was distributed evenly over all wells of several immunoSEQ 96-well plates, and each plate served as one replicate. For sorted subsets, each replicate PCR was loaded with around 200 ng genomic DNA, equivalent to 32,000 or so T cell genomes. Purified libraries were quantified with a Qubit 3.0 fluorometer, sized on a Bioanalyzer 2100, and re-quantified with the KAPA Library Quantification kit. Each immunoSEQ 96-well plate was sequenced on its own single-read 150-cycle Illumina NextSeq 550 flow cell. On the authors' methods: The immunoSEQ output contained only junctional sequences without quality scores, so filtering could not match that applied to full-length reads. To assign V/J genes and CDR3, sequences were annotated using PyIR, a Python wrapper for IgBLAST v1.9, with IMGT germline references. Reads with weak V/J assignments (E-value above 1e-6), missing CDR3, stop codons, out-of-frame junctions, or ambiguous translated residues were removed. V3J clonotypes were defined by identical inferred V gene, J gene, and CDR3 amino acid sequence. The percentage overlap between two repertoires was calculated by dividing the number of shared unique clonotypes by the size of the smaller repertoire. Repertoire richness was assessed with RTK rarefaction, the Chao1 estimator, and Recon v2.1 estimates of unobserved clonotypes. Generation probabilities for all TCRbeta clonotypes obtained by the gDNA method from a handful of donors were computed using OLGA. TCRdb holds this immuneACCESS table with in-frame rearrangements only. Some clones are missing; in checked studies, unresolved V genes explain under half, and the rest has no known cause. The V and J calls and clone size were taken over from that table, and D and trimming were inferred from the DNA. The sample includes 900,000 to 1,200,000 clones, with approximately 78% observed a single time. Roughly 0.55% of the sample rests with the top ten.

This clone was counted a few times. The specificity of this receptor is unknown. Per-nucleotide qualities are absent, and no much larger clonotype sits a single base away. The germline V gene sets CDR1 to SGDLS and CDR2 to YYNGEE. V and J are truncated by 0 bases and 3 bases respectively, leaving an intervening sequence of 9 bases. The cysteine opens and the phenylalanine closes a CDR3 of 14 amino acids. CDR3 DNA only is kept here, 42 bases in frame from base 1. The chain is made from TRBV9 and TRBJ1-2, with no confident D gene call. The sequence was collected from a man aged 18 to 29 in good health. Some clones in this sample may be carry-over from other donors' samples. Sequencing was done on a sample of memory CD4+ T cells from PBMCs. In the paper's terms, the cell subset or site label means: CD45RA-negative fraction. Here is the DNA: TGTGCCAGCAGCGTAGCGTCGGGGTACTATGGCTACACCTTC. Translated, it gives CASSVASGYYGYTF.